These 27 T cell receptor beta chains were sequenced from one sample in a study of cytomegalovirus exposure and HLA in healthy donors. The PCR made use of 60 Vbeta and 13 Jbeta primers. Some clones are missing from TCRdb's copy, which holds only in-frame ones; the method was immunoSEQ multiplex PCR. This table has more than 70,000 clones, 65% to 80% appearing once. The sample taken for sequencing was PBMCs. The source is a man aged 40-49 years in good health and CMV-seronegative.

The V gene is TRBV6-5, the J gene TRBJ2-7; a possible D gene is TRBD1 (5 bases). V shed 5 bases and J shed 6 bases, with 11 bases lying between them. Germline V gives CDR1 MNHEY, CDR2 SVGAGI. This CDR3 comprises 12 residues. The DNA of the CDR3 is TGTGCCAGCAGTAGTCCGCAGGGCGAGCAGTACTTC. This codes for CASSSPQGEQYF.

V usage is TRBV5-1 and J usage is TRBJ1-1, with D perhaps matching TRBD1 (6 bases). Germline lookup yields CDR1 SGHRS and CDR2 YFSETQ. The CDR3 has 11 residues. Trimming took 4 bases from V and 8 from J, leaving 9 bases between them. CDR3 loop: CASSHGQEAFF. CDR3 DNA: TGCGCCAGCAGCCACGGACAGGAAGCTTTCTTT.

The chain employs TRBV5-6 and TRBJ2-7, with TRBD1 matching 7 bases. Germline lookup yields CDR1 SGHDT and CDR2 YYEEEE. The CDR3 runs to 12 residues. Germline trimming cut 5 bases from V and 13 bases from J; bases unmatched to any gene: 12. CDR3 amino acids: CASRGNRGPCYF. The CDR3, as DNA: TGTGCCAGCAGGGGGAACAGGGGTCCGTGTTACTTC.

V usage is TRBV10-3 and J usage is TRBJ1-3; D may be TRBD1 (5 bases). V was cut by 3 bases and J by 8 bases, with 20 bases left in between. Germline V gene sequence: CDR1 ENHRY, CDR2 SYGVKD. The CDR3 length is 16 residues. The CDR3 coding sequence is TGTGCCATCAGTGAATCGGTAGGGGCCCCCTTAGACACCATATATTTT. Translation: CAISESVGAPLDTIYF.

This clone occurred once. V gene TRBV5-6 combines with J gene TRBJ2-5, with TRBD2 matching over 14 bases. V lost 3 bases to trimming and J lost 4 bases; unmatched junction nucleotides: 5. CDR3 length equals 16 residues. Germline CDR1 SGHDT, CDR2 YYEEEE. The CDR3 region has the DNA TGTGCCAGCAGCTCGATCGGACTAGCGGGAGGAGAGACCCAGTACTTC. This codes for CASSSIGLAGGETQYF.

The gene calls are TRBV27 and TRBJ1-5, with 9 bases fitting TRBD1. The germline V gene encodes CDR1 MNHEY and CDR2 SMNVEV (reference sequence). V lost 6 bases, J lost 3 bases, and 6 bases stayed unmatched. The length of the CDR3 is 15 residues. The DNA for the CDR3 is TGTGCCAGCAGGTCCGGGACAGGGTACAATCAGCCCCAGCATTTT. It encodes CASRSGTGYNQPQHF.

The chain carries TRBV7-8 and TRBJ2-1, with TRBD1 matching over 12 bases. J was trimmed by 7 bases and V by 4 bases; bases with no gene match: 8. The CDR3 totals 16 residues. Germline CDR1 is SGHVS and CDR2 is FQNEAQ. CDR3 sequence: CASSSPGQGAGNEQFF. CDR3 nucleotides: TGTGCCAGCAGCTCCCCGGGACAGGGGGCTGGGAATGAGCAGTTCTTC. The full variable domain, completed using reference TRBV7-8 and TRBJ2-1, is GAGVSQSPRYKVAKRGQDVALRCDPISGHVSLFWYQQALGQGPEFLTYFQNEAQLDKSGLPSDRFFAERPEGSVSTLKIQRTQQEDSAVYLCASSSPGQGAGNEQFFGPGTRLTVL.

The V and J genes are TRBV11-2 and TRBJ2-7; 8 bases are a match to TRBD1. V lost 5 bases and J lost 6; bases outside the gene matches: 9. CDR1 and CDR2 from the germline V gene are SGHAT and FQNNGV. CDR3 size: 14 residues. CDR3 DNA: TGTGCCAGCAGCCCACTGGACAGGGACTTCGAGCAGTACTTC. It is translated as CASSPLDRDFEQYF.

The chain has TRBV6-4 and TRBJ2-3; a possible D gene is TRBD2 (6 bases). Germline V gene sequence: CDR1 MRHNA, CDR2 SNTAGT. The CDR3 covers 13 residues. With 6 bases removed from V and 8 bases from J, the gap between germline ends came to 15 bases. This CDR3 reads CASRLSSASTQYF. The CDR3, as DNA: TGTGCCAGCAGGCTTTCTAGCGCGAGTACGCAGTATTTT.

To note about this clone: The CDR3 ends on some other residue instead of the conserved phenylalanine or tryptophan, so this is likely a read error. The chain couples TRBV7-2 to TRBJ1-4, with TRBD1 matching 7 bases. J was trimmed by 0 bases and V by 5 bases; bases with no gene match: 6. The CDR3 is 16 amino acids. Germline values: CDR1 SGHTA, CDR2 FQGNSA. The CDR3 reads CASSLLGQSTNEKLFL. The CDR3 region has the DNA TGTGCCAGCAGCCTGTTGGGACAGTCAACTAATGAAAAACTGTTTCTT.

This chain uses TRBV4-3 with TRBJ2-1, with 7 bases identical to TRBD2. V shed 0 bases, J shed 3 bases, and the junction held 5 bases outside the gene matches. The CDR3 has 16 residues. The V gene's germline CDR1 is LGHNA and CDR2 YSLEER. The CDR3 DNA reads as TGCGCCAGCAGCCAAGATACGGCGGGAGTCTACAATGAGCAGTTCTTC. Translating gives CASSQDTAGVYNEQFF.

In its sample, this clone was seen once. The chain uses TRBV10-1 and TRBJ1-2, with unresolved D. CDR3 size: 12 residues. Germline CDR1 and CDR2: WNHNN and SYGVQD (reference sequence). V was clipped by 3 bases and J by 8 bases, with 10 bases between them. Here the CDR3 DNA reads TGCGCCAGCAGTGAAAAGCTCAACGGCTACACCTTC. Its protein is CASSEKLNGYTF.

The chain is built from TRBV27 and TRBJ1-6, with D possibly being TRBD1 (5 bases). Trimming pared 2 bases from V and 6 bases from J, leaving 8 bases between. Germline lookup yields CDR1 MNHEY and CDR2 SMNVEV (reference sequence). The CDR3 has 14 amino acids. In DNA, the CDR3 is TGTGCCAGCAGTTTAGAAAGGGGTAATTCACCCCTCCACTTT. As protein: CASSLERGNSPLHF.

The chain combines TRBV18 with TRBJ1-6; no clear D gene. CDR3 length: 16 amino acids. V was cut by 3 bases and J by 0 bases, with 9 bases left in between. Germline CDR1 KGHSH, CDR2 LQKENI. In nucleotides, the CDR3 is TGTGCCAGCTCACCCGACTTGAGCTCCTATAATTCACCCCTCCACTTT. This sequence encodes CASSPDLSSYNSPLHF. Using reference TRBV18 and TRBJ1-6 for the parts outside the CDR3, the full variable domain is NAGVMQNPRHLVRRRGQEARLRCSPMKGHSHVYWYRQLPEEGLKFMVYLQKENIIDESGMPKERFSAEFPKEGPSILRIQQVVRGDSAAYFCASSPDLSSYNSPLHFGNGTRLTVT.

This rearrangement joins TRBV18 to TRBJ2-1; D possibly corresponds to TRBD2 (5 bases). Germline CDR1 KGHSH, CDR2 LQKENI. Trimming shortened V by 1 base and J by 4 bases, and 20 bases separated the two germline ends. The CDR3 loop spans 18 amino acids. The CDR3 loop reads CASSPLTIYPVEYNEQFF. CDR3 DNA sequence: TGTGCCAGCTCACCACTGACTATATATCCCGTGGAATACAATGAGCAGTTCTTC.

This clone was counted between two and nine times. The rearrangement links TRBV5-1 to TRBJ2-7, with 11 bases fitting TRBD1. From germline, CDR1 is SGHRS and CDR2 YFSETQ. The trim removed 4 bases at V and 3 bases at J, leaving 6 bases unmatched. This CDR3 has 15 amino acids. CDR3 nucleotide sequence: TGCGCCAGCAGCAACCCCGGGACAGGGGGCTACGAGCAGTACTTC. Translated, it gives CASSNPGTGGYEQYF.

This clone was observed a single time. The rearrangement joins TRBV7-8 to TRBJ1-1; a possible D gene is TRBD1 (5 bases). V was clipped by 1 base and J by 5 bases, with 17 bases between them. The germline V gene has CDR1 SGHVS and CDR2 FQNEAQ. This CDR3 comprises 16 residues. CDR3 sequence: CASSLDLRGLPTEAFF. DNA of the CDR3: TGTGCCAGCAGCTTAGATCTTAGGGGTCTGCCGACTGAAGCTTTCTTT.

The genes are TRBV7-9 and TRBJ2-7; weak D call: TRBD1 (5 bases). V was clipped by 4 bases and J by 0 bases, with 16 bases between them. The CDR3 loop spans 16 amino acids. Germline lookup yields CDR1 SEHNR and CDR2 FQNEAQ (reference sequence). In DNA, the CDR3 is TGTGCCAGCAGCTCCCGACGCGACAGAAGCTCCTACGAGCAGTACTTC. Its protein product is CASSSRRDRSSYEQYF. Based on the CDR3 plus reference TRBV7-9 and TRBJ2-7, the full variable domain is DTGVSQNPRHKITKRGQNVTFRCDPISEHNRLYWYRQTLGQGPEFLTYFQNEAQLEKSRLLSDRFSAERPKGSFSTLEIQRTEQGDSAMYLCASSSRRDRSSYEQYFGPGTRLTVT.

This clone was seen a few times. The J gene is TRBJ2-5, the V gene TRBV2; D unclear. Germline CDR1 SNHLY, CDR2 FYNNEI. Between the trimmed V and J ends, which lost 3 bases and 5 bases, there was a span of 7 bases. The CDR3 runs 12 residues. The CDR3 is CASSEYRETQYF. In DNA form, the CDR3 reads TGTGCCAGCAGTGAGTACCGGGAGACCCAGTACTTC.

The chain is built from TRBV15 and TRBJ2-1, with D uncertain. The V gene's germline CDR1 is LNHNV and CDR2 YYDKDF (reference sequence). V gave up 3 bases and J gave up 3 bases, with 12 bases separating them. The CDR3 is 15 residues long. CDR3 nucleotide sequence: TGTGCCACCAGCAGCCCGGAGTTGGGCTACAATGAGCAGTTCTTC. It encodes CATSSPELGYNEQFF.

The chain has TRBV6-1 and TRBJ1-1, with D perhaps TRBD1 (5 bases). From germline, CDR1 is MNHNS and CDR2 SASEGT. There are 10 residues in the CDR3. This chain's CDR3 is CADQGTEAFF. CDR3 sequence (DNA): TGTGCGGACCAGGGAACTGAAGCTTTCTTT.

This sequence joins TRBV19 and TRBJ1-5; 8 bases align to TRBD1. Losses at the gene ends were 3 bases for V and 8 bases for J; bases not matched to a gene: 6. The CDR3 consists of 14 residues. CDR1 is LNHDA and CDR2 is SQIVND in the germline V gene (reference sequence). The CDR3 protein is CASSMRQGAKPQHF. CDR3 DNA sequence: TGTGCCAGTAGTATGAGGCAGGGGGCGAAGCCCCAGCATTTT.

This sequence joins TRBV28 and TRBJ2-7, with 8 bases fitting TRBD1. This CDR3 contains 15 residues. Germline V gene sequence: CDR1 MDHEN, CDR2 SYDVKM. V gave up 6 bases and J gave up 1 base; unmatched junction bases: 8. The CDR3 bases are TGTGCCAGCAGCACCAGGGGGCCCTTATCCTACGAGCAGTACTTC. Translating it yields CASSTRGPLSYEQYF.

The chain employs TRBV27 and TRBJ2-2; D is possibly TRBD1 (6 bases). The V end was cut by 3 bases, the J end by 6 bases, with 14 bases between. Germline values: CDR1 MNHEY, CDR2 SMNVEV (reference sequence). The length of the CDR3 is 15 residues. The CDR3 here is CASSFVQGRSGELFF. CDR3 coding DNA: TGTGCCAGCAGTTTTGTACAGGGTAGGTCCGGGGAGCTGTTTTTT.

This clone was found a few times. CDR3 amino acids: CASSLFASGGDYEQYF. Here the CDR3 DNA reads TGCGCCAGCAGCTTGTTCGCTAGCGGGGGAGACTACGAGCAGTACTTC. This chain joins TRBV5-1 and TRBJ2-7, with 10 positions matching TRBD2. J lost 3 bases, V lost 1 base, and 7 bases had no gene match. In germline, CDR1 is SGHRS, CDR2 YFSETQ. The CDR3 runs to 16 residues.

This rearrangement joins TRBV5-1 to TRBJ2-5; 9 bases map to TRBD2. Germline V CDR1 and CDR2: SGHRS, YFSETQ. This CDR3 region has 15 residues. V lost 3 bases to trimming and J lost 5 bases; unmatched junction nucleotides: 8. The CDR3 sequence: CASSWGDSGGETQYF. The CDR3 coding sequence is TGCGCCAGCAGCTGGGGGGACAGCGGGGGGGAGACCCAGTACTTC. Full variable domain (outside the CDR3, taken from reference TRBV5-1 and TRBJ2-5): KAGVTQTPRYLIKTRGQQVTLSCSPISGHRSVSWYQQTPGQGLQFLFEYFSETQRNKGNFPGRFSGRQFSNSRSEMNVSTLELGDSALYLCASSWGDSGGETQYFGPGTRLLVL.

This clone was counted a single time. The V gene is TRBV5-5, the J gene TRBJ2-7; 9 bases agree with TRBD2. The CDR3 consists of 15 residues. Per the germline V gene, CDR1 is SGHKS and CDR2 is YYEKEE (reference sequence). The ends lost 4 bases at V and 5 bases at J; junction bases unmatched: 10. CDR3 nucleotide sequence: TGTGCCAGCAGCACGCCGGGACTAGCAAAAGACGAGCAGTACTTC. Translated, it gives CASSTPGLAKDEQYF.